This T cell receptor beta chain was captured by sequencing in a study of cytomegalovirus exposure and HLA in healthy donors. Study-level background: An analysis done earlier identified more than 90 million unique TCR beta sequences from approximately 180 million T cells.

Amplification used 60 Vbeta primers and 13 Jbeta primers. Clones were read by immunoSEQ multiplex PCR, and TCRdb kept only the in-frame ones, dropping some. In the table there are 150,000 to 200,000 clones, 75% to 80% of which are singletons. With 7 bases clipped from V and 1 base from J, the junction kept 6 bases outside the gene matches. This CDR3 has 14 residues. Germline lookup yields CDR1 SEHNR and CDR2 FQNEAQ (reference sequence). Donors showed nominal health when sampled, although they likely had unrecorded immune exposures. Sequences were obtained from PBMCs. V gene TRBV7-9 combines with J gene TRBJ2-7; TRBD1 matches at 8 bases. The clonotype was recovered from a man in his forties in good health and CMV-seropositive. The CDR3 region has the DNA TGTGCCAGCACCCCCGGGACAGGATCCTACGAGCAGTACTTC. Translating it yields CASTPGTGSYEQYF.